Sequencing of this T cell receptor beta chain was carried out in a study of shared clonotypes between healthy human individuals. Study-wide context: Donors, aged 18 to 49, were a couple of women and three men. The plates for each donor numbered three CD4 naive, three CD4 memory, two CD8 naive and one CD8 memory. Study-wide points: A small donor pool kept down the genetic and exposure-history diversity that was represented.

Repertoires were generated with immunoSEQ multiplex PCR, while TCRdb's copy carries only in-frame clones and drops some. The profile shows roughly 2 million clones, nearly 97% of them singletons. Concerning this clone: What it binds is unknown.

This CDR3 has 14 residues. V lost 3 bases, J lost 0 bases, and 5 bases lay in between. Germline V gene lookup returns CDR1 MGHDK and CDR2 SYGVNS. The specimen was naive CD4+ T cells sorted from blood. Subset indicated: CD45RA+ positively selected. V and J are TRBV25-1 and TRBJ1-4; D not resolved. The receptor's source is a man between 18 and 35 years old in good health. The CDR3 DNA reads as TGTGCCAGCAGTGAGATCTCAACTAATGAAAAACTGTTTTTT. It yields the protein CASSEISTNEKLFF.